The 3 T cell receptor beta chains reported below all come from one sample, sequenced in a study of T-cell reconstitution after alpha-beta-depleted transplantation in children. For TCRbeta, the library was prepared with unique molecular identifiers. TCRdb used MiXCR to reprocess the PCR reads, holding one entry per CDR3 protein. The sample has roughly 670,000 distinct CDR3 sequences, less than 15% seen once. The sequencing here drew on PBMCs, taken before TCRalphabeta/CD19-depleted stem cell transplant. Receptor source: a girl aged 2 to 9 with congenital amegakaryocytic thrombocytopenia, due to receive a stem cell transplant.

This clonotype showed up many times. Because the CDR3 is missing its conserved closing phenylalanine or tryptophan, this is likely a read error. The chain couples TRBV7-6 to TRBJ2-3; D is possibly TRBD2 (5 bases). Trimming removed 5 bases from V and 2 bases from J, with 14 bases in between. The germline CDR1 and CDR2 sequences are SGHVS and FNYEAQ. The CDR3 covers 15 residues. DNA for the CDR3: TGTGCCAGCAGCCGCATCAGCGGATCCACAGATACGCAGTATATT. It yields the protein CASSRISGSTDTQYI.

Regarding this clonotype: A read error may be the cause here, since a much bigger clone is one base away. The V gene is TRBV12-3 or TRBV12-4, the J gene TRBJ2-2; 11 bases map to TRBD2. J was trimmed by 5 bases and V by 3 bases; bases with no gene match: 5. There are 16 residues in the CDR3. The CDR3 protein is CASSLGLADITGELFF. The CDR3 DNA reads as TGTGCCAGCAGTTTGGGACTAGCGGACATAACCGGGGAGCTGTTTTTT.

This clonotype has only a few counts. The chain uses TRBV4-1 and TRBJ1-1, with TRBD1 as a possible D gene (6 bases). The CDR3 is 15 residues long. Trimming removed 1 base at V and 5 bases at J, with 14 bases between. Germline V gene lookup returns CDR1 MGHRA and CDR2 YSYEKL. The CDR3 here is CASSQGAGERTEAFF. The DNA of the CDR3 is TGCGCCAGCAGCCAAGGGGCAGGGGAGAGAACTGAAGCTTTCTTT.